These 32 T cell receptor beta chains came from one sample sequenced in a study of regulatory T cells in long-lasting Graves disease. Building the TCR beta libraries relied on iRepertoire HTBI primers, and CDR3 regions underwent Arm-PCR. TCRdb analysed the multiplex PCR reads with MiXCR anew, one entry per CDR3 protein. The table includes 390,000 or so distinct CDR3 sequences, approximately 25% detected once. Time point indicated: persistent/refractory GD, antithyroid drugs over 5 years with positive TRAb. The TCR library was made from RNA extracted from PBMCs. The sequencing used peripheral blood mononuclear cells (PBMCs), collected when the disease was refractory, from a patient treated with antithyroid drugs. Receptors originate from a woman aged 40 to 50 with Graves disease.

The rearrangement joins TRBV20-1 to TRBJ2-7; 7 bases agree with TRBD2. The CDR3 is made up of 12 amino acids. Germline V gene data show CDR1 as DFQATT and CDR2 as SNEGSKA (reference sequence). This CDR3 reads CSGAWGGYEQYF. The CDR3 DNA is TGCAGCGGCGCATGGGGGGGTTACGAGCAGTACTTC.

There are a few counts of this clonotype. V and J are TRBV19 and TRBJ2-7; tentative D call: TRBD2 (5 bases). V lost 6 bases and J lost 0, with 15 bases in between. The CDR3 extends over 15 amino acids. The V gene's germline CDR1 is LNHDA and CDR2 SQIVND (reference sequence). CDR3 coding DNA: TGTGCCAGTAGGGCATCGACGGGGAACTCCTACGAGCAGTACTTC. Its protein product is CASRASTGNSYEQYF.

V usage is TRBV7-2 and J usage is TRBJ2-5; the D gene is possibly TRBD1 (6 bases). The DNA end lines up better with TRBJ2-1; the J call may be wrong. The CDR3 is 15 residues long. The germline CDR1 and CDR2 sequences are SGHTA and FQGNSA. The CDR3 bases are TGTGCCAGCAGCTTAGAAGGGACATCTAACAATGAGCAGTTCTTC. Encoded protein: CASSLEGTSNNEQFF.

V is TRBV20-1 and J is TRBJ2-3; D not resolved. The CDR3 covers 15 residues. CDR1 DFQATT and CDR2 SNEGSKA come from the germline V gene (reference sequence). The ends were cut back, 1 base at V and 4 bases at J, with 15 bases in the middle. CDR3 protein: CSARAPGFPADTQYF. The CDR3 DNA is TGCAGTGCTAGAGCGCCGGGCTTCCCCGCAGATACGCAGTATTTT.

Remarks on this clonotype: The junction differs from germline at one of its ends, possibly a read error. CDR3 region: CASVRDRGHEQCF. CDR3 sequence (DNA): TGTGCCAGCGTCAGAGACAGGGGCCACGAGCAGTGCTTC. The genes are TRBV6-1 and TRBJ2-7; 8 bases align to TRBD1. This CDR3 is 13 amino acids long. The germline CDR1 and CDR2 sequences are MNHNS and SASEGT.

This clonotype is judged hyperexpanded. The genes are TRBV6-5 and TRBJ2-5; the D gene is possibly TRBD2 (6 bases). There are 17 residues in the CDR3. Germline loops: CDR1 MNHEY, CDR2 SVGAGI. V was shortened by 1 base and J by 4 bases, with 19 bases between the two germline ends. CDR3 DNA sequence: TGTGCCAGCAGTTACTACGGAGGGACCGGGACTCGAGAGACCCAGTACTTC. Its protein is CASSYYGGTGTRETQYF.

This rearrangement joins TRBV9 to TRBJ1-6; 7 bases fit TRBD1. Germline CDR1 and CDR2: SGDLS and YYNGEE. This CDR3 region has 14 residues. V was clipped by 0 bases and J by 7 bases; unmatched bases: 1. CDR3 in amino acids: CASSVAGGNSPLHF. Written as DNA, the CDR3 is TGTGCCAGCAGCGTAGCAGGGGGGAATTCACCCCTCCACTTT.

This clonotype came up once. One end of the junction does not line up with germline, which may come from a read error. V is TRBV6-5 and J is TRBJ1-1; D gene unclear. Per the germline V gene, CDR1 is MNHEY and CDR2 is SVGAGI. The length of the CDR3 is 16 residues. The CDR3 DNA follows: TGTACCAGCAGTTGGGTCGATCAAAACGTGTGGACTGAAGCTTTCTTT. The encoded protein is CTSSWVDQNVWTEAFF.

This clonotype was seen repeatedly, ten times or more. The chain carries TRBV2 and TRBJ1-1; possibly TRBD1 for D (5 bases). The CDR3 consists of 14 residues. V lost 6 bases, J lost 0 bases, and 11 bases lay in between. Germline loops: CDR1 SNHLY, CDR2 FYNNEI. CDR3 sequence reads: CASRGDGLNTEAFF. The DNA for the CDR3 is TGTGCCAGCAGAGGGGACGGACTGAACACTGAAGCTTTCTTT.

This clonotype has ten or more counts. The CDR3: CSVGNRAYEQYF. The CDR3 region has the DNA TGCAGCGTTGGAAACAGAGCCTACGAGCAGTACTTC. The rearrangement links TRBV29-1 to TRBJ2-7; no firm D call. Trimming removed 4 bases at V and 2 bases at J, with 9 bases between. Germline V gene lookup returns CDR1 SQVTM and CDR2 ANQGSEA. The CDR3 runs to 12 residues.

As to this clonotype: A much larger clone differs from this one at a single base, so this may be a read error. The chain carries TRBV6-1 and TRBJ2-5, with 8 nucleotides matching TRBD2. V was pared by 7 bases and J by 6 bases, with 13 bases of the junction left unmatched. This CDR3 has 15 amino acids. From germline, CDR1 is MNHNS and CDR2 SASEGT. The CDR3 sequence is CASKSPGLGLKTQYF. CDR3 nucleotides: TGTGCCAGCAAAAGCCCGGGACTAGGTTTGAAGACCCAGTACTTC.

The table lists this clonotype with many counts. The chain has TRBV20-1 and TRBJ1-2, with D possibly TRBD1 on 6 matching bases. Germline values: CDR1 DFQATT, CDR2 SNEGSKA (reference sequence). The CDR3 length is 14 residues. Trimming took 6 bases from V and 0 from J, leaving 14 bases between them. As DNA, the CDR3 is TGCAGTGCCACGACAGGTCCTACTAACTATGGCTACACCTTC. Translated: CSATTGPTNYGYTF.

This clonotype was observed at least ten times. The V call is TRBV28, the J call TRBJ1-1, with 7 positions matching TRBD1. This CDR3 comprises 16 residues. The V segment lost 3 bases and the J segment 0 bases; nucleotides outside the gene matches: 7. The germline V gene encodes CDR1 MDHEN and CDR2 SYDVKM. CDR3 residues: CASSLDYRGLNTEAFF. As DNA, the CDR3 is TGTGCCAGCAGTTTGGATTACAGGGGCCTGAACACTGAAGCTTTCTTT.

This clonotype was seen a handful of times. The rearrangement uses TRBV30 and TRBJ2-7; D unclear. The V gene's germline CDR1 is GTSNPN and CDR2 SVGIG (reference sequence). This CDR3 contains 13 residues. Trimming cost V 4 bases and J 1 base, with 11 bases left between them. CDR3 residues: CAWTLGRSYEQYF. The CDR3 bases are TGTGCCTGGACCTTAGGCAGGTCCTACGAGCAGTACTTC.

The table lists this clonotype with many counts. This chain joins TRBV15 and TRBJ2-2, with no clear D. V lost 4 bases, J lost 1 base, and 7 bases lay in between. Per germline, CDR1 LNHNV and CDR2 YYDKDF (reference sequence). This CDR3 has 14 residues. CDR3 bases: TGTGCCACCAGCAAACGGCGGAACACCGGGGAGCTGTTTTTT. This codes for CATSKRRNTGELFF. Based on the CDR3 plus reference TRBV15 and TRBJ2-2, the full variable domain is DAMVIQNPRYQVTQFGKPVTLSCSQTLNHNVMYWYQQKSSQAPKLLFHYYDKDFNNEADTPDNFQSRRPNTSFCFLDIRSPGLGDTAMYLCATSKRRNTGELFFGEGSRLTVL.

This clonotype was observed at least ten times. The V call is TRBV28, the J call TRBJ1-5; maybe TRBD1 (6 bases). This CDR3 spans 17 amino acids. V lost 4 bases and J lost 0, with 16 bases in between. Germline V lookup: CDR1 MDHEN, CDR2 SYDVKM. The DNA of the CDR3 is TGTGCCAGCAGTTCCTTGGTCGGACAGTATAGCAATCAGCCCCAGCATTTT. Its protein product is CASSSLVGQYSNQPQHF.

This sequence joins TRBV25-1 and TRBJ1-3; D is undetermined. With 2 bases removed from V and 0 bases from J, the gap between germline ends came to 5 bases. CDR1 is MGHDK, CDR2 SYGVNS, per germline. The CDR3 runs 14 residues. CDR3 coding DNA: TGTGCCAGCAGTGAAGGTCACTCTGGAAACACCATATATTTT. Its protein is CASSEGHSGNTIYF.

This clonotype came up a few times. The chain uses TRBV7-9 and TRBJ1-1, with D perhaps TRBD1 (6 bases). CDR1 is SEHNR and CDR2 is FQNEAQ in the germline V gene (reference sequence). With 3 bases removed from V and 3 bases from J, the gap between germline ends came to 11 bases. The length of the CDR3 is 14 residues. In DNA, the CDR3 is TGTGCCAGCAGCTTGGGGGCAGGGCACACTGAAGCTTTCTTT. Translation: CASSLGAGHTEAFF. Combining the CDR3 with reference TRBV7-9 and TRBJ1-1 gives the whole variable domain DTGVSQNPRHKITKRGQNVTFRCDPISEHNRLYWYRQTLGQGPEFLTYFQNEAQLEKSRLLSDRFSAERPKGSFSTLEIQRTEQGDSAMYLCASSLGAGHTEAFFGQGTRLTVV.

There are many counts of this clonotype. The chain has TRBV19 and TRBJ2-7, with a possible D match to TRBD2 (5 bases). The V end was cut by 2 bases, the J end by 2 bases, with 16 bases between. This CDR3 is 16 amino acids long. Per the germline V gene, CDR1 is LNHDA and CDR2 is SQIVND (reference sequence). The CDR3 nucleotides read TGTGCCAGTAGTATACGGGGTAACTCCCCAGCCTACGAGCAGTACTTC. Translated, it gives CASSIRGNSPAYEQYF.

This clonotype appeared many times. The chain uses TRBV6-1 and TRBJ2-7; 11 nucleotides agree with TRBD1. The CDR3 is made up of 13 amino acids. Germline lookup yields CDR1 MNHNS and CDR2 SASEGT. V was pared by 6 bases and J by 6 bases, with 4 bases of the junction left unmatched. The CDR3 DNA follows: TGTGCCAGCAGCATGGGACAGGGGGGCGAGCAGTACTTC. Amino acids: CASSMGQGGEQYF.

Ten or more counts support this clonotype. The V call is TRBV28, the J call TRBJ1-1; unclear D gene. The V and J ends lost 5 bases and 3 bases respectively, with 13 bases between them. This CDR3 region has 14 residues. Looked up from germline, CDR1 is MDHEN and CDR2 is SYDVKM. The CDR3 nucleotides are TGTGCCAGCAGTCAACAGAGGCGGGACACTGAAGCTTTCTTT. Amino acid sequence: CASSQQRRDTEAFF.

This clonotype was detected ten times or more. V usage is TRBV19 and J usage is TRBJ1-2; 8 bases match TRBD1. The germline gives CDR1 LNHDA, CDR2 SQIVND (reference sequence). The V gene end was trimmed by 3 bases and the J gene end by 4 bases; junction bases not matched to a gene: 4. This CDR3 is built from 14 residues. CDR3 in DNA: TGTGCCAGTAGTATGATGGACAGGGCCTATGGCTACACCTTC. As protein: CASSMMDRAYGYTF. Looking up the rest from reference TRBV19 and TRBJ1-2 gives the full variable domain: DGGITQSPKYLFRKEGQNVTLSCEQNLNHDAMYWYRQDPGQGLRLIYYSQIVNDFQKGDIAEGYSVSREKKESFPLTVTSAQKNPTAFYLCASSMMDRAYGYTFGSGTRLTVV.

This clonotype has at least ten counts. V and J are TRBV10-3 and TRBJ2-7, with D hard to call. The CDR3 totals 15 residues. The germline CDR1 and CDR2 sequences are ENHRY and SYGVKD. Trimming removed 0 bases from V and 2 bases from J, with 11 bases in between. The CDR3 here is CAISESVGFTYEQYF. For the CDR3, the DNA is TGTGCCATCAGTGAGTCGGTGGGATTCACCTACGAGCAGTACTTC.

DNA for the CDR3: TGTGCCAGCTCGTCCGGGACAGGATATAACGAGCAGTACTTC. Its translation: CASSSGTGYNEQYF. The chain has TRBV27 and TRBJ2-7, with 8 positions matching TRBD1. CDR1 is MNHEY and CDR2 is SMNVEV in the germline V gene (reference sequence). This CDR3 is 14 amino acids long. The V and J ends lost 8 bases and 5 bases, in that order; junction bases with no gene match: 11.

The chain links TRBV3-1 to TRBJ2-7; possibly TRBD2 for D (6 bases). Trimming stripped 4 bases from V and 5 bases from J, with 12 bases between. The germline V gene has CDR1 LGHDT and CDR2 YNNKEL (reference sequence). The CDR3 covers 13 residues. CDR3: CASSPGGGNEQYF. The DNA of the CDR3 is TGTGCCAGCAGCCCCGGGGGTGGGAACGAGCAGTACTTC.

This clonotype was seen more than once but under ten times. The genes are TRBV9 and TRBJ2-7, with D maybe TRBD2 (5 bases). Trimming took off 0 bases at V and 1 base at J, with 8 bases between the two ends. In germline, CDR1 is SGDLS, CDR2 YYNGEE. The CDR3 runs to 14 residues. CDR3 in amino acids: CASSVGTLSYEQYF. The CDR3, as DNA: TGTGCCAGCAGCGTAGGGACTCTTTCCTACGAGCAGTACTTC.

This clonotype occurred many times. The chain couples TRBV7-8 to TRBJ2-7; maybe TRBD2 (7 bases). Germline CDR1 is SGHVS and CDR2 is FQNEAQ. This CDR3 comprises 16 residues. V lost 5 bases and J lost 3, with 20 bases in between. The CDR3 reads CASSPRGGGGGYEQYF. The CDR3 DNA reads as TGTGCCAGCAGCCCGCGGGGTGGGGGAGGGGGCTACGAGCAGTACTTC.

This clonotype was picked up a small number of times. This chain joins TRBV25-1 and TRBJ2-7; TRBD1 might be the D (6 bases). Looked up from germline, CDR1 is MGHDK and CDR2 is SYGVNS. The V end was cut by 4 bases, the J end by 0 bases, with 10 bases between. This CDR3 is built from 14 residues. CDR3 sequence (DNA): TGTGCCAGCAGTGTATGGGACACCTCCTACGAGCAGTACTTC. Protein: CASSVWDTSYEQYF.

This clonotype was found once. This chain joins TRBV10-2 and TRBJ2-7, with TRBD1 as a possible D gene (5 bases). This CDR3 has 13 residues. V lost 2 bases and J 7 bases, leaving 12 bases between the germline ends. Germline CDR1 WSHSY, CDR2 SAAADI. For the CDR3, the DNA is TGCGCCAGCAGTGAGACCAGGGTCTGGGAGCAGTACTTC. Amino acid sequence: CASSETRVWEQYF.

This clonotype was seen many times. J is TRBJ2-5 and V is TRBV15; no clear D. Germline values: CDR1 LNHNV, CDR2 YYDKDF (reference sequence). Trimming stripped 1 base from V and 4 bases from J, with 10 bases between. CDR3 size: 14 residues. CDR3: CATSRATLTETQYF. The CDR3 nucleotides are TGTGCCACCAGCAGAGCAACCTTAACAGAGACCCAGTACTTC.

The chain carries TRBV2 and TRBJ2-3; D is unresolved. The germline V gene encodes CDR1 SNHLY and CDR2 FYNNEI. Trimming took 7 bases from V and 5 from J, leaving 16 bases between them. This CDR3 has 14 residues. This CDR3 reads CASKATWVKDTQYF. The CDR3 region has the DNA TGTGCCAGCAAAGCGACATGGGTGAAAGATACGCAGTATTTT. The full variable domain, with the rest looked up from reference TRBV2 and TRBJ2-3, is EPEVTQTPSHQVTQMGQEVILRCVPISNHLYFYWYRQILGQKVEFLVSFYNNEISEKSEIFDDQFSVERPDGSNFTLKIRSTKLEDSAMYFCASKATWVKDTQYFGPGTRLTVL.

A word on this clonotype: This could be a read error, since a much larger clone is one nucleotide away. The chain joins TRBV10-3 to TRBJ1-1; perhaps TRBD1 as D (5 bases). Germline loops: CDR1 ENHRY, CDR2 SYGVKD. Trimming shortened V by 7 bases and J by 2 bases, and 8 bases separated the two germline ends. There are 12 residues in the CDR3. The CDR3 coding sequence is TGTGCCATCAATACAGGCAACACTGAAGCTTTCTTT. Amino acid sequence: CAINTGNTEAFF.